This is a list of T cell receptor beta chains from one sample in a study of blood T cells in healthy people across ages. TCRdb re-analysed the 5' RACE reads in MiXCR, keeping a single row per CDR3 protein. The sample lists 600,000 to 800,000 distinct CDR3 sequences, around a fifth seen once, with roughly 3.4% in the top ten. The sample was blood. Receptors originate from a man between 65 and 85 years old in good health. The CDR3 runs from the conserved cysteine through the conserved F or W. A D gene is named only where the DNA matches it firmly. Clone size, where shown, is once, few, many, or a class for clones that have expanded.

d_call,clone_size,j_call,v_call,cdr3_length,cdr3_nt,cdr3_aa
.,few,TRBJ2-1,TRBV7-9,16,TGTGCCAGCAGCTTAGTCGGGCAGGGTATCTACAATGAGCAGTTCTTC,CASSLVGQGIYNEQFF
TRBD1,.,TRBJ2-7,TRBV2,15,TGTGCCAGCAGTTTTTCCGGGACAGGCGGCTACGAGCAGTACTTC,CASSFSGTGGYEQYF
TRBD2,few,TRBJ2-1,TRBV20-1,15,TGCAGTGCTACAACCCCAGCGGGAGCCACCAATGAGCAGTTCTTC,CSATTPAGATNEQFF
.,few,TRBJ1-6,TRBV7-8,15,TGTGCCAGCAGCTTAGAGGACAGCTTGTACGCGCCCCTCCACTTT,CASSLEDSLYAPLHF
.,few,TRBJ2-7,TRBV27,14,TGTGCCAGCAGCCTCGAACAGGGCTACTACGAGCAGTGCTTC,CASSLEQGYYEQCF
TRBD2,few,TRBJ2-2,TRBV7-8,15,TGTGCCAGCAGCTCTAGCGGGCGGAACACCGGGGAGCTGTTTTTT,CASSSSGRNTGELFF
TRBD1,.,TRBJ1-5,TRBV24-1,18,TGTGCCACCAGTGATTCCAGGGGGCAGTCCAATAGCAATCAGCCCCAGCATTTT,CATSDSRGQSNSNQPQHF
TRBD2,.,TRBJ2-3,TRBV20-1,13,TGCAGTGCTACCAGCGGGGGCGAGGATACGCAGTATTTT,CSATSGGEDTQYF
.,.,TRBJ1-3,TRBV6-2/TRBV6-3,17,TGTGCCAGCAGTTACGCGGACGCCGCATTAGGAGGAAACACCATATATTTT,CASSYADAALGGNTIYF
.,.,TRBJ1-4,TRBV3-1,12,TGTGCCAGCAGCCAAGGGGGGCACCAACTGTTTTTT,CASSQGGHQLFF
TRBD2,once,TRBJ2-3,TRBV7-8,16,TGTGCCAGCAGCTCCTTGTTAGCGGGAGGCACAGATGCGCAGTATTTT,CASSSLLAGGTDAQYF
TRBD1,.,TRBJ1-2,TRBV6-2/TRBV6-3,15,TGTGCCAGCAGGAGGACAGGGGTTCGGTTGGATGGCTACACCTTC,CASRRTGVRLDGYTF
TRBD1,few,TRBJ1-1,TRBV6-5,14,TGTGCCAGCAAGACCCAGGGGGCCGGCACTGAAGCTTTCTTT,CASKTQGAGTEAFF
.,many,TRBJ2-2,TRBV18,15,TGTGCCAGCTCACCGCGCGGATTGAACACCGGGGAGCTGTTTTTT,CASSPRGLNTGELFF
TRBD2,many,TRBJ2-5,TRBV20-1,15,TGCAGTGCCCAAGGACTAGCGGGAGTGGGAGAGACCCAGTACTTC,CSAQGLAGVGETQYF
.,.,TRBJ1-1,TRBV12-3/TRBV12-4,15,TGTGCCAGCAGCACAATAAGTACAGTGAACACTGAAGCTTTCTTT,CASSTISTVNTEAFF
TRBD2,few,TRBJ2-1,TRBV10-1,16,TGCGCCAGCAGTGAGTTGGCTAGCGGGGCCTACAATGAGCAGTTCTTC,CASSELASGAYNEQFF
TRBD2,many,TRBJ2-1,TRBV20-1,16,TGCAGTGCTAGAGATCCCACGGCGGGAGCTGGTAATGAGCAGTTCTTC,CSARDPTAGAGNEQFF
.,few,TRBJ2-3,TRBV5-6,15,TGTGCCAGCAGCTTGGACCAGGCAACCGCGGATACGCAGTATTTT,CASSLDQATADTQYF
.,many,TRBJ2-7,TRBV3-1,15,TGTGCCAGCAGCCAGGAAAAGGGCCCTTCCTACGAGCAGTACTTC,CASSQEKGPSYEQYF
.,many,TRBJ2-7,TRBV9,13,TGTGCCAGCAGCGTAGATTTGTGGGACGAGCAGTACTTC,CASSVDLWDEQYF
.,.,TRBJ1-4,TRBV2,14,TGTGCCAGCAGTGCCCGAGCCCGAGATGAAAAACTGTTTTTT,CASSARARDEKLFF
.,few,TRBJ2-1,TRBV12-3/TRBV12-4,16,TGTGCCAGCAGTTTAGCGGAATTCAAGGTATACAATAAGCAGTTCTTC,CASSLAEFKVYNKQFF
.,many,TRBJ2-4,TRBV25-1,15,TGTGCCAGCAGTGAGTTAGGGGGAGCCAAAAACATTCAGTACTTC,CASSELGGAKNIQYF
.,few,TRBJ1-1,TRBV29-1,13,TGCAGCGTTGAAGTGACAGTGAACACTGAAGCTTTCTTT,CSVEVTVNTEAFF
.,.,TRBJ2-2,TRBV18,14,TGTGCCAGCGCCCTTTTACAGAACACCGGGGAGCTGTTTTTT,CASALLQNTGELFF
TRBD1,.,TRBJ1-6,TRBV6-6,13,TGTGCCAGCAGTCCGGCCAGGGGGTCACCCCTCCACTTT,CASSPARGSPLHF
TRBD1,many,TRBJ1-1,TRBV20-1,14,TGCAGTGCCGAGAGGGGGCAGGGGGCCCCTGAAGCTTTCTTT,CSAERGQGAPEAFF
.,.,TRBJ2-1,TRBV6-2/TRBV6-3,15,TGTGCCAGCAGTGGGGAAGGCAGGGGTTCCAATGAGCAGTTCTTC,CASSGEGRGSNEQFF
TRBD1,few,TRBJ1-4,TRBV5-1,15,TGCGCCAGCACTGAACCCGGGACAGTGAATGAAAAACTGTTTTTT,CASTEPGTVNEKLFF
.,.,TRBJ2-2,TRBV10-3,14,TGTGCCATCAGTGAGGCAGGTTACACCGGGGAGCTGTCTTTT,CAISEAGYTGELSF
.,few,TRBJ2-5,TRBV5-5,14,TGTGCCAGCAGCTTGCCGCGACAGCAAGAGACCCAGTACTTC,CASSLPRQQETQYF
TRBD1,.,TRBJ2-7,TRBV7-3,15,TGTGCCAGCAGCGATGACAGGGGGCTTTTCTACGAGCAGTACTTC,CASSDDRGLFYEQYF
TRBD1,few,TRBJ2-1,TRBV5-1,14,TGCGCCAGCACCCCCGGGACAGACTACAATGAGCAGTTCTTC,CASTPGTDYNEQFF
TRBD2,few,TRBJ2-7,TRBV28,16,TGTGCCAGCAGACCTACCGGGACTAGCGGGAGAGGCGAGCAGTACTTC,CASRPTGTSGRGEQYF
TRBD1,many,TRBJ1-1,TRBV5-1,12,TGCGCCAGCAGCTTGGGGACAGGGGAGGCTTTCTTT,CASSLGTGEAFF
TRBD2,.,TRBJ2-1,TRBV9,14,TGTGCCAGCAGCGTCGCAGCGGGAGGAAATGAGCAGTTCTTC,CASSVAAGGNEQFF
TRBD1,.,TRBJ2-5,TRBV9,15,TGTGCCAGCAGCCTACGGACAGGGCTACAAGAGACCCAGTACTTC,CASSLRTGLQETQYF
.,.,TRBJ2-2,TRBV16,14,TGTGCCAGCAGCCAATCCCCAGGGACCGGGGAGCTGTTTTTT,CASSQSPGTGELFF
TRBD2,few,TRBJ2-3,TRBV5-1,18,TGCGCCAGCAGCCAACCTCCCTCGAGCGGGAGTCGCACAGATACGCAGTATTTT,CASSQPPSSGSRTDTQYF
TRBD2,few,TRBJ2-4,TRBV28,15,TGTGCCAGCAGTTCAACAGGGACTAGCGGGGTAATTCAGTACTTC,CASSSTGTSGVIQYF
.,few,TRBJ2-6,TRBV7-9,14,TGTGCCAGCAGCCTAAAGGGCCTTGGGGACGTCCTGACTTTC,CASSLKGLGDVLTF
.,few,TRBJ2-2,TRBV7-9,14,TGTGCCAGCAGCTTCGGGCCTAGGTCCGGGGAGCTGTTTTTT,CASSFGPRSGELFF
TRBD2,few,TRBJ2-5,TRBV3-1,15,TGTGCCAGCAGCCAGGCACTAGCGGGAGTGGAGACCCAGTACTTC,CASSQALAGVETQYF
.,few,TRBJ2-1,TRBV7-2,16,TGTGCCAGCAGCTTAATGGGGGGTAGCTCCTACAATGAGCAGTTCTTC,CASSLMGGSSYNEQFF
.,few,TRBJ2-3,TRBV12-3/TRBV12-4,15,TGTGCCAGCAGTCGGGCCGTCGATCTGGGAGATACGCAGTATTTT,CASSRAVDLGDTQYF
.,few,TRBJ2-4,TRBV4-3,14,TGCGCCAGCAGCCAGCACCTTGGGGGAAACATTCAGTACTTC,CASSQHLGGNIQYF
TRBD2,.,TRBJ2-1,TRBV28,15,TGTTCCAGCAAATTAGCGGGACCCTCCTACAATGAGCAGTTCTTC,CSSKLAGPSYNEQFF
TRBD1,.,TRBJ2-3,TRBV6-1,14,TGTGCCAGCAGATCCGACAGGGGGCCAGATACGCAGTATTTT,CASRSDRGPDTQYF
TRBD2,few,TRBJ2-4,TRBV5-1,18,TGCGCCAGCAGTAAGGCAGGGACTAGCGGGAGTGGAGGAAACATTCAGTACTTC,CASSKAGTSGSGGNIQYF
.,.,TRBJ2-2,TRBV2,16,TGTGCCAGCACCCAAGAGGGGGGCGCGAACACCGGGGAGCTGTTTTTT,CASTQEGGANTGELFF
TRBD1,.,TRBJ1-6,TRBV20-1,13,TGCAGTGCTAGAGGAGGGGGCGGCTCACCCCTCCACTTT,CSARGGGGSPLHF
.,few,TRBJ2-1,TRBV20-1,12,TGCAGTGCCGTCGGGACCCTCAATGAGCAGTTCTTC,CSAVGTLNEQFF